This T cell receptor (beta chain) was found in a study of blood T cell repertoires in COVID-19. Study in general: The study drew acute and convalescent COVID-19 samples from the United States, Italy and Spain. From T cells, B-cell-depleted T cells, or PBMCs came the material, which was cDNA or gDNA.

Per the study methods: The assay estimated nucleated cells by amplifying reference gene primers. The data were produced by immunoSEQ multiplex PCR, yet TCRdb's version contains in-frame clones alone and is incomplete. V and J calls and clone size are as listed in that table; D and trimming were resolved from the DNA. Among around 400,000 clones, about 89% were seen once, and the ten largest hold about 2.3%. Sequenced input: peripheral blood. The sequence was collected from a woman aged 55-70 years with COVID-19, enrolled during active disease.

The CDR3, as DNA: TGCGCCAGCAGCTCCTTCACAGATACGCAGTATTTT. It yields the protein CASSSFTDTQYF. The V call is TRBV5-1, the J call TRBJ2-3; no firm D call. The CDR3 extends over 12 amino acids. The germline CDR1 and CDR2 sequences are SGHRS and YFSETQ. The V end lost 3 bases, the J end lost 2 bases, and 4 bases lay between the germline ends.